This passage covers 10 T cell receptor beta chains from one sample sequenced in a study of vaccination and CD4 T cells after COVID-19. Their cognate antigens are unknown. Once obtained from cultured CD4+ T cells, the DNA was sequenced using the Oncomine TCR Beta short-read assay. TCRdb ran MiXCR on the PCR reads and lists one entry per CDR3 protein. The data contain 9,900 or so distinct CDR3 sequences, approximately 24% of them singletons. This sample's treatment: approximately nine-day PBMC culture with coronavirus spike peptide pools or control peptides (ViraFEST assay). Specimen: CD4+ T cells from blood, cultured in vitro, collected before SARS-CoV-2 vaccination. The receptors were gathered from a human donor who received a COVID-19 vaccine.

The chain carries TRBV20-1 and TRBJ2-1; TRBD2 aligns across 11 bases. This CDR3 is 15 amino acids long. Germline trimming cut 2 bases from V and 4 bases from J; bases unmatched to any gene: 4. Germline V CDR1 and CDR2: DFQATT, SNEGSKA (reference sequence). In DNA form, the CDR3 reads TGCAGTGCTAGATTACTAGCGGGGGCGTACAATGAGCAGTTCTTC. Translated, it gives CSARLLAGAYNEQFF.

This clonotype was recorded a few times. V usage is TRBV9 and J usage is TRBJ2-1; the match to TRBD2 covers 10 bases. The germline CDR1 and CDR2 sequences are SGDLS and YYNGEE. The CDR3 length is 16 residues. The J segment lost 2 bases and the V segment lost 0 bases, leaving 2 bases of the junction unmatched. CDR3 amino acids: CASSVDSGGAYNEQFF. As DNA, the CDR3 is TGTGCCAGCAGCGTAGACAGCGGGGGGGCCTACAATGAGCAGTTCTTC. The whole variable domain, filled in from reference TRBV9 and TRBJ2-1, reads DSGVTQTPKHLITATGQRVTLRCSPRSGDLSVYWYQQSLDQGLQFLIQYYNGEERAKGNILERFSAQQFPDLHSELNLSSLELGDSALYFCASSVDSGGAYNEQFFGPGTRLTVL.

The sample holds a few counts of this clonotype. The V gene is TRBV30, the J gene TRBJ2-1; 7 positions agree with TRBD2. This CDR3 has 16 residues. Germline trimming cut 3 bases from V and 3 bases from J; bases unmatched to any gene: 11. Germline loops: CDR1 GTSNPN, CDR2 SVGIG (reference sequence). CDR3 in DNA: TGTGCCTGGAGCGGGGTCCGGGGACTACTCTACAATGAGCAGTTCTTC. Protein sequence: CAWSGVRGLLYNEQFF.

The rearrangement joins TRBV7-9 to TRBJ1-1, with D tentatively TRBD1 (6 bases). Looked up from germline, CDR1 is SEHNR and CDR2 is FQNEAQ (reference sequence). Trimming cost V 3 bases and J 6 bases, with 8 bases left between them. The length of the CDR3 is 12 residues. The CDR3 loop is CASSLGAAEAFF. The CDR3 DNA is TGTGCCAGCAGCTTGGGGGCCGCTGAAGCTTTCTTT.

This clonotype was seen only a few times. The genes are TRBV30 and TRBJ1-5, with D maybe TRBD1 (5 bases). The V end lost 4 bases, the J end lost 5 bases, and 18 bases lay between the germline ends. The CDR3 totals 15 residues. Germline-derived CDR1 and CDR2 are GTSNPN and SVGIG (reference sequence). The DNA of the CDR3 is TGTGCCTGGAAGAGGGAAGGGGATGGCGATCAGCCCCAGCATTTT. This encodes CAWKREGDGDQPQHF. Complete variable domain (other parts from reference TRBV30 and TRBJ1-5): SQTIHQWPATLVQPVGSPLSLECTVEGTSNPNLYWYRQAAGRGLQLLFYSVGIGQISSEVPQNLSASRPQDRQFILSSKKLLLSDSGFYLCAWKREGDGDQPQHFGDGTRLSIL.

The rearrangement links TRBV30 to TRBJ2-6; 8 positions match TRBD2. Trimming removed 5 bases from V and 2 bases from J; junction bases left unmatched: 5. The CDR3 extends over 15 amino acids. CDR1 and CDR2 (germline): GTSNPN, SVGIG (reference sequence). The CDR3 is CAWGRGGPGANVLTF. CDR3 DNA sequence: TGTGCCTGGGGACGGGGGGGCCCTGGGGCCAACGTCCTGACTTTC.

The chain carries TRBV25-1 and TRBJ1-2, with D unresolved. Trimming left V 5 bases short and J 7 bases short, with 11 bases between. Looked up from germline, CDR1 is MGHDK and CDR2 is SYGVNS. The CDR3 has 12 residues. The CDR3 bases are TGTGCCAGCAGTTTAGGGATTAGTGGCTACACCTTC. This encodes CASSLGISGYTF.

The chain uses TRBV30 and TRBJ1-1, with D maybe TRBD1 (6 bases). The CDR3 runs 14 residues. With 1 base removed from V and 7 bases from J, the gap between germline ends came to 16 bases. Germline V gene sequence: CDR1 GTSNPN, CDR2 SVGIG (reference sequence). CDR3 sequence reads: CAWSGAGEQGEAFF. The CDR3 DNA is TGTGCCTGGAGTGGAGCAGGGGAACAGGGTGAAGCTTTCTTT.

This clonotype was counted a few times. This chain links TRBV6-1 with TRBJ1-6; 11 nucleotides match TRBD1. Trimming cost V 3 bases and J 6 bases; bases outside gene matches: 4. Germline assignment: CDR1 MNHNS and CDR2 SASEGT. The CDR3 contains 16 residues. The CDR3 sequence is CASSDRTGGFNSPLHF. CDR3 nucleotide sequence: TGTGCCAGCAGTGACCGGACAGGGGGCTTTAATTCACCCCTCCACTTT.

This clonotype has more than one count but fewer than ten. The chain has TRBV19 and TRBJ1-1; 9 bases are shared with TRBD1. This CDR3 has 16 amino acids. With 5 bases clipped from V and 1 base from J, the junction kept 8 bases outside the gene matches. The germline V gene has CDR1 LNHDA and CDR2 SQIVND (reference sequence). The CDR3 DNA reads as TGTGCCAGTAGTCCCATCGGACAGGGGACGAACACTGAAGCTTTCTTT. The encoded protein is CASSPIGQGTNTEAFF.